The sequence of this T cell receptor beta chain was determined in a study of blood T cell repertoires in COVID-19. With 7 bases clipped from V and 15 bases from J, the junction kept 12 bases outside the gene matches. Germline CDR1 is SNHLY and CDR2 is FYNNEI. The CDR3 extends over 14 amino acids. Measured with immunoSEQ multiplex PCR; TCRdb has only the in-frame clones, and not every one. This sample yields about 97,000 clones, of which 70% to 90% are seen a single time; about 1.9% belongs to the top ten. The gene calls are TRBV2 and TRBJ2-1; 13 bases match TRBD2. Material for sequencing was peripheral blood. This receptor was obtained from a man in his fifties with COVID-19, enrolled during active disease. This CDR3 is CASTRRTSGGFWFF. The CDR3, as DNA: TGTGCCAGCACCAGGCGGACTAGCGGGGGCTTTTGGTTCTTC.